This TCR beta chain is from a study of T cells after yellow fever vaccination. On the study more broadly: Preparation of fractions with low cell numbers was performed using SMART-Seq v4 Ultra Low Input. Notes on the study in general: A weaker secondary response peaked on day 5, the primary on day 15. Most primary-vaccination clones recurred post-booster (roughly 96% CD4, 88% CD8).

Points on this clonotype: What it recognizes is unknown.

TCRdb used MiXCR to reprocess the 5' RACE reads, holding one entry per CDR3 protein. This sample has roughly 350,000 distinct CDR3 sequences, with 4.1% found just once. Germline V gene lookup returns CDR1 MNHEY and CDR2 SVGEGT. With 7 bases removed from V and 1 base from J, the gap between germline ends came to 10 bases. The CDR3 is made up of 14 amino acids. The chain combines TRBV6-2 or TRBV6-3 with TRBJ2-2; the D is unclear. This TCR derives from a man aged 18-30 years who received the YFV17D yellow fever vaccine. The sample was PBMCs, taken 5 days after the yellow fever booster vaccination. The CDR3 DNA sequence: TGTGCCAGCAATTTTAACTGGAACACCGGGGAGCTGTTTTTT. Its translation: CASNFNWNTGELFF.